This T cell receptor beta chain was identified in a study of graft-versus-host responses after intestinal transplantation. Irradiated, violet-dye-labeled stimulator cells, around 200,000 in number, were plated with around 200,000 CFSE-labeled responder cells. Post-reaction sorting isolated proliferating CFSE-low CD3+CD4+ and CD3+CD8+ responders. Measured with immunoSEQ multiplex PCR; TCRdb has only the in-frame clones, and not every one. This table holds roughly 15,000 clones, 30% to 40% found once. General study findings and limits: An association linked early post-transplant HvG declines with peak circulating GvH clone levels.

Germline CDR1 reads MNHEY; CDR2 reads SVGAGI. V was cut by 5 bases and J by 0 bases, with 8 bases left in between. The CDR3 has 13 residues. This TCR was recovered from a human patient who received an intestinal transplant. The gene calls are TRBV6-5 and TRBJ2-7; TRBD2 might be the D (5 bases). Sequencing was performed on alloreactive CD8+ T cells from a mixed lymphocyte reaction culture, taken before intestinal transplant. Sample subset: CFSE-low proliferating T cells sorted from roughly 6-day pre-transplant mixed lymphocyte reaction (GvH or HvG direction). CDR3 in DNA: TGTGCCAGCAGTGTCGGGAACTCCTACGAGCAGTACTTC. It translates to CASSVGNSYEQYF.